The rows below give T cell receptor beta chains drawn from one sample of a study of T cell responses to AZD1222 COVID-19 vaccine. The table came from immunoSEQ multiplex PCR; TCRdb's copy has only in-frame clones and leaves some out. The data hold roughly 270,000 clones, with 90% to 95% observed a single time. The specimen comprised peripheral blood, sampled 28 days after the second AZD1222 dose. The source of these receptors is an adult who received the AZD1222 COVID-19 vaccine. Each CDR3 is given without its conserved first and last residue. Size tells how often a clone was seen (once, few, many) or the class of an expanded clone, and some rows leave it out.

v_gene: TRBV5-6; abundance: .; len: 14; CDR3aa: ASSAGLAGGTDTQY
v_gene: TRBV4-1; abundance: .; len: 13; CDR3aa: ASSPLGLAGVQQY
v_gene: TRBV6-5; abundance: once; len: 12; CDR3aa: ASSSPGTSYGYT
v_gene: TRBV7-9; abundance: .; len: 12; CDR3aa: ASSIGTVGETQY
v_gene: TRBV19; abundance: .; len: 13; CDR3aa: ASSIPGQGNTEAF
v_gene: TRBV24-1; abundance: once; len: 9; CDR3aa: ATSDAREQY
v_gene: TRBV4-1; abundance: .; len: 14; CDR3aa: ASSQEPGASTDTQY
v_gene: TRBV2; abundance: .; len: 12; CDR3aa: ASSSGTGNYGYT
v_gene: TRBV3-1/TRBV3-2; abundance: once; len: 13; CDR3aa: ASSQALAGDYEQY
v_gene: TRBV7-3; abundance: once; len: 13; CDR3aa: ASSTGGSSYNEQF
v_gene: TRBV3-1/TRBV3-2; abundance: .; len: 13; CDR3aa: ASSRAGAGTGELF
v_gene: TRBV7-9; abundance: .; len: 14; CDR3aa: ASSSRFPGSGNTIY
v_gene: TRBV2; abundance: once; len: 11; CDR3aa: ASLPLMSYGYT
v_gene: TRBV4-1; abundance: once; len: 13; CDR3aa: ASSQDPGSRYGYT
v_gene: TRBV9; abundance: .; len: 13; CDR3aa: ASSVDAGMLPGYT
v_gene: TRBV28; abundance: .; len: 11; CDR3aa: ATLGPSGNTIY
v_gene: TRBV5-5; abundance: .; len: 13; CDR3aa: ASSGDTSYNSPLH
v_gene: TRBV28; abundance: .; len: 12; CDR3aa: ASSGSQGNTEAF
v_gene: TRBV3-1/TRBV3-2; abundance: .; len: 10; CDR3aa: ASSQVSFEQY